The subject of this entry is one T cell receptor (beta chain). The CDR3 has 15 amino acids. Deletions cut 2 bases from V and 9 bases from J, with 14 bases between. CDR1 and CDR2 (germline): MNHEY, SVGAGI. Specified time point: baseline pretreatment blood. Treatment of the sample: 15 Gy SBRT to primary tumor, nephrectomy 4 weeks later. Radiation-treated patients gave blood at baseline, week 2 and week 4. The patient's renal cell carcinoma had clear cell pathology. The sample is drawn from a study of radiation and T cells in renal cell carcinoma. Study overall: Nephrectomy followed 15 Gy stereotactic body radiation by 4 weeks.

Profiled with immunoSEQ multiplex PCR; TCRdb holds only in-frame clones, not every one. The sample contains more than 75,000 clones, over 75% of which appear only once. The origin of this receptor is a man in his 60s with renal cell carcinoma. The sequencing used blood, collected from a patient whose treatment included radiotherapy and nephrectomy. V is TRBV6-5 and J is TRBJ1-6; D perhaps matches TRBD1 (6 bases). The CDR3 here is CASSYGGTRSSPLHF. The DNA for the CDR3 is TGTGCCAGCAGTTACGGGGGCACAAGATCTTCACCCCTCCACTTT.